This TCR beta chain is drawn from a study of Ad26.COV2.S vaccination and SARS-CoV-2 variants. Overall study results and limits: Spike-specific TCR breadth was greater after Ad26.COV2.S than placebo. Reportedly, spike-specific CD8+ and CD4+ T cell responses achieved substantial breadth once vaccination had taken place. For non-spike TCRs, breadth in vaccine recipients resembled that in placebo recipients.

Repertoires were generated with immunoSEQ multiplex PCR, while TCRdb's copy carries only in-frame clones and drops some. The sample has over 110,000 clones; 86% are singletons. The germline V gene has CDR1 SGHAT and CDR2 FQNNGV. The CDR3 has 16 amino acids. Trimming removed 5 bases at V and 5 bases at J, with 21 bases between. Concerning this clone itself: The target antigen is unknown.

The TCR sequence derives from a human donor who had recovered from COVID-19. Specimen: peripheral blood, collected after recovery from COVID-19. This chain joins TRBV11-2 and TRBJ2-5; the D gene is possibly TRBD1 (5 bases). The chain's CDR3 is CASSGIIGVSVETQYF. The CDR3 coding sequence is TGTGCCAGCAGCGGGATCATAGGGGTTTCGGTGGAGACCCAGTACTTC.